This paragraph covers one TCR beta chain sequence. Its antigen is still unknown. Germline assignment: CDR1 SNHLY and CDR2 FYNNEI. The CDR3 runs 15 residues. The PCR used 60 Vbeta and 13 Jbeta primers. Clones were read by immunoSEQ multiplex PCR, and TCRdb kept only the in-frame ones, dropping some. This table has over 150,000 clones, around 73% appearing once. These data belong to a study of cytomegalovirus exposure and HLA in healthy donors. Study-level findings and limits: Some V segments could not be told apart, so they were left out, TRBV6-2 and TRBV6-3 among them.

The sequenced sample was PBMCs. The clonotype originates from a woman younger than 35 in good health and CMV-seropositive. This chain links TRBV2 with TRBJ2-5; 8 bases are shared with TRBD1. The closer fit of TRBJ2-7 to the DNA end suggests the J call may be wrong. This CDR3 is CASSEATGDTYEQYF. DNA for the CDR3: TGTGCCAGCAGTGAAGCGACAGGGGACACCTACGAGCAGTACTTC.